This T cell receptor beta chain was captured by sequencing in a study of control samples from healthy donors and cancer patients. The CDR3 spans 13 residues. Germline V gene sequence: CDR1 GTSNPN, CDR2 SVGIG (reference sequence). The germline V and J ends were trimmed by 3 bases and 8 bases, with 16 bases remaining between them. Sequencing used immunoSEQ multiplex PCR; TCRdb keeps in-frame clones, though not all of them. The sample includes about 230,000 clones, almost 85% of them seen just once. V usage is TRBV30 and J usage is TRBJ1-2; D possibly corresponds to TRBD1 (5 bases). The receptor's source is a woman between 55 and 75 years old with lung cancer. The sequenced sample consisted of PBMCs. CDR3 in amino acids: CAWSPPGTAGYTF. The DNA for the CDR3 is TGTGCCTGGAGCCCTCCCGGGACCGCAGGCTACACCTTC.